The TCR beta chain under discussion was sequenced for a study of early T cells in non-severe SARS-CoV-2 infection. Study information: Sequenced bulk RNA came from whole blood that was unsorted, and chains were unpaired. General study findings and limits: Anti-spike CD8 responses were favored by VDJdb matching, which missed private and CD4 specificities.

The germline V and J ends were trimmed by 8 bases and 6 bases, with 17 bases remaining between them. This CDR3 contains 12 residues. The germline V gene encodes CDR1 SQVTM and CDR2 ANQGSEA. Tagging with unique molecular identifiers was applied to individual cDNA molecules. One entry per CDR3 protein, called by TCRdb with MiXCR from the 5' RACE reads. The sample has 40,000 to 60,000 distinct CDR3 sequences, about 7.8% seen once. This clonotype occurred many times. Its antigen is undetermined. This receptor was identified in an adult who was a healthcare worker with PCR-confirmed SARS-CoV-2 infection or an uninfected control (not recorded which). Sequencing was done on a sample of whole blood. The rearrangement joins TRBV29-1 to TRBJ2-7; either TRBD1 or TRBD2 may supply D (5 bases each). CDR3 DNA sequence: TGCAGCAAAGCCGGGACCAACGGCGAGCAGTACTTC. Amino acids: CSKAGTNGEQYF.